The 16 T cell receptor beta chains reported below all come from one sample, sequenced in a study of blood T cell repertoires in COVID-19. The assay was immunoSEQ multiplex PCR, and TCRdb's table has in-frame clones only and misses some. The sample comprises some 300,000 clones, 88% of which are singletons, and approximately 7.2% rests with the top ten. Material: peripheral blood. The receptors shown here come from a young woman who had recovered from COVID-19.

The CDR3 spells CASSPIYLDSSGNTIYF. CDR3 bases: TGTGCCAGTAGTCCTATCTACCTCGACAGCTCTGGAAACACCATATATTTT. J is TRBJ1-3 and V is TRBV19; D may be TRBD1 (5 bases). The ends were cut back, 5 bases at V and 0 bases at J, with 17 bases in the middle. This CDR3 spans 17 amino acids. Germline lookup yields CDR1 LNHDA and CDR2 SQIVND (reference sequence).

The chain has TRBV5-1 and TRBJ1-6; D gene uncertain. Germline V gene data show CDR1 as SGHRS and CDR2 as YFSETQ. Deletions cut 4 bases from V and 7 bases from J, with 15 bases between. The CDR3 consists of 15 residues. The CDR3: CASSTPGEVNSPLHF. CDR3 nucleotides: TGCGCCAGCAGCACGCCGGGAGAGGTGAATTCACCCCTCCACTTT. Complete variable domain (other parts from reference TRBV5-1 and TRBJ1-6): KAGVTQTPRYLIKTRGQQVTLSCSPISGHRSVSWYQQTPGQGLQFLFEYFSETQRNKGNFPGRFSGRQFSNSRSEMNVSTLELGDSALYLCASSTPGEVNSPLHFGNGTRLTVT.

A remark on this clone: The junction does not match germline at one end; this may be a read error. This chain links TRBV5-1 with TRBJ2-1, with a possible D match to TRBD2 (7 bases). Germline CDR1 SGHRS, CDR2 YFSETQ. This CDR3 is built from 12 residues. CDR3 sequence reads: CASSLGLGGPLF. CDR3 sequence (DNA): TGCGCCAGCAGCTTGGGGCTGGGGGGGCCTCTCTTC.

J is TRBJ1-1 and V is TRBV11-3, with D perhaps TRBD1 (5 bases). The CDR3 runs 13 residues. V lost 1 base, J lost 3 bases, and 6 bases lay in between. Per the germline V gene, CDR1 is SGHNT and CDR2 is YENEEA. The CDR3 region is CASSLAGDTEAFF. The DNA of the CDR3 is TGTGCCAGCAGCTTAGCGGGGGACACTGAAGCTTTCTTT.

This chain uses TRBV3-1 (or the pseudogene TRBV3-2) with TRBJ2-7, with 9 nucleotides matching TRBD1. The length of the CDR3 is 15 residues. V shed 1 base, J shed 3 bases, and the junction held 4 bases outside the gene matches. Germline-derived CDR1 and CDR2 are LGHDT and YNNKEL (reference sequence). The CDR3 reads CASSQAPGQGYEQYF. DNA for the CDR3: TGTGCCAGCAGCCAAGCCCCGGGACAGGGCTACGAGCAGTACTTC.

This chain joins TRBV19 and TRBJ1-1, with TRBD1 matching 10 bases. The CDR3 contains 12 residues. Losses at the gene ends were 10 bases for V and 10 bases for J; bases not matched to a gene: 9. Germline loops: CDR1 LNHDA, CDR2 SQIVND (reference sequence). The CDR3 here is CATLDRGQGAFF. The CDR3, as DNA: TGTGCCACTCTTGACAGGGGGCAGGGAGCTTTCTTT.

This clone occurred once. This chain uses TRBV9 with TRBJ2-1, with D possibly matching TRBD1 (6 bases). CDR3 size: 14 residues. Trimming pared 3 bases from V and 8 bases from J, leaving 15 bases between. Germline lookup yields CDR1 SGDLS and CDR2 YYNGEE. This CDR3 is CASSAGQWGDEQFF. The CDR3 nucleotides are TGTGCCAGCAGCGCTGGACAGTGGGGCGATGAGCAGTTCTTC. The whole variable domain, filled in from reference TRBV9 and TRBJ2-1, reads DSGVTQTPKHLITATGQRVTLRCSPRSGDLSVYWYQQSLDQGLQFLIQYYNGEERAKGNILERFSAQQFPDLHSELNLSSLELGDSALYFCASSAGQWGDEQFFGPGTRLTVL.

V and J are TRBV28 and TRBJ1-2, with 9 nucleotides matching TRBD1. With V trimmed by 5 bases and J by 6 bases, 7 bases remained unmatched. This CDR3 region has 14 residues. CDR1 is MDHEN and CDR2 is SYDVKM in the germline V gene. Here the CDR3 reads CASSPGQGLDGYTF. The CDR3 DNA reads TGTGCCAGCAGTCCGGGACAGGGTTTGGATGGCTACACCTTC.

The J gene is TRBJ2-3, the V gene TRBV6-1; weak D call: TRBD1 (6 bases). CDR3 length: 14 residues. Trimming took off 3 bases at V and 2 bases at J, with 9 bases between the two ends. The germline V gene has CDR1 MNHNS and CDR2 SASEGT. The CDR3 DNA sequence: TGTGCCAGCAGTGACAGGGGTATCACAGATACGCAGTATTTT. This encodes CASSDRGITDTQYF.

The V and J genes are TRBV7-3 and TRBJ2-5; TRBD2 is a possible D gene (7 bases). CDR3 length: 17 amino acids. V lost 5 bases and J 3 bases, leaving 22 bases between the germline ends. The V gene's germline CDR1 is SGHTA and CDR2 FQGTGA. CDR3 residues: CASSQGGDRRLKETQYF. As DNA, the CDR3 is TGTGCCAGCAGCCAAGGGGGGGACCGCAGACTTAAAGAGACCCAGTACTTC. The complete variable domain, with remaining parts taken from reference TRBV7-3 and TRBJ2-5, reads GAGVSQTPSNKVTEKGKYVELRCDPISGHTALYWYRQSLGQGPEFLIYFQGTGAADDSGLPNDRFFAVRPEGSVSTLKIQRTERGDSAVYLCASSQGGDRRLKETQYFGPGTRLLVL.

This clone has a single count. The chain employs TRBV7-9 and TRBJ1-3, with D hard to call. Germline CDR1 is SEHNR and CDR2 is FQNEAQ (reference sequence). The CDR3 extends over 14 amino acids. Trimming cost V 1 base and J 2 bases, with 6 bases left between them. The CDR3 DNA is TGTGCCAGCAGCTTAGAACAGACTGGAAACACCATATATTTT. Its translation is CASSLEQTGNTIYF. Full variable domain (remainder filled in from reference TRBV7-9 and TRBJ1-3): DTGVSQNPRHKITKRGQNVTFRCDPISEHNRLYWYRQTLGQGPEFLTYFQNEAQLEKSRLLSDRFSAERPKGSFSTLEIQRTEQGDSAMYLCASSLEQTGNTIYFGEGSWLTVV.

The sample holds one count of this clone. J is TRBJ1-4 and V is TRBV18; D gene uncertain. The length of the CDR3 is 14 residues. V was pared by 3 bases and J by 7 bases, with 12 bases between. Germline V CDR1 and CDR2: KGHSH, LQKENI. This CDR3 reads CASSPGLGSEKLFF. The DNA for the CDR3 is TGTGCCAGCTCACCCGGCCTGGGCAGTGAAAAACTGTTTTTT.

This chain links TRBV5-8 with TRBJ2-1, with 8 bases aligning to TRBD2. The CDR3 covers 14 residues. From germline, CDR1 is SGHTS and CDR2 YDEGEE. Trimming cost V 4 bases and J 4 bases; bases outside gene matches: 4. The DNA for the CDR3 is TGTGCCAGCAGCCTCGGACTAGCTTACAATGAGCAGTTCTTC. The encoded protein is CASSLGLAYNEQFF.

The V and J genes are TRBV27 and TRBJ2-1; unclear D gene. This CDR3 comprises 16 residues. Germline assignment: CDR1 MNHEY and CDR2 SMNVEV (reference sequence). Trimming shortened V by 2 bases and J by 6 bases, and 17 bases separated the two germline ends. In DNA, the CDR3 is TGTGCCAGCAGTTTAATCAACCAGTTCAATCCCAATGAGCAGTTCTTC. It encodes CASSLINQFNPNEQFF.

This clone was seen a few times. This chain joins TRBV4-1 and TRBJ2-3; perhaps TRBD1 as D (6 bases). Germline CDR1 reads MGHRA; CDR2 reads YSYEKL. V was cut by 2 bases and J by 3 bases, with 9 bases left in between. This CDR3 region has 14 residues. CDR3: CASSQLQGTDTQYF. CDR3 sequence (DNA): TGCGCCAGCAGCCAACTGCAGGGGACAGATACGCAGTATTTT.

This sequence joins TRBV9 and TRBJ2-2; 9 bases agree with TRBD2. V was pared by 3 bases and J by 0 bases, with 0 bases of the junction left unmatched. Per germline, CDR1 SGDLS and CDR2 YYNGEE. This CDR3 region has 15 residues. The CDR3 sequence: CASSGLAANTGELFF. CDR3 nucleotide sequence: TGTGCCAGCAGCGGACTAGCGGCGAACACCGGGGAGCTGTTTTTT.